Listed below are T cell receptor beta chains from one sample, sequenced in a study of cytomegalovirus exposure and HLA in healthy donors. Measured with immunoSEQ multiplex PCR; TCRdb has only the in-frame clones, and not every one. In total, the table holds tens of thousands of clones. Sample: PBMCs. Receptor source: a middle-aged woman in good health and CMV-seronegative. The CDR3 runs from the conserved cysteine through the conserved F or W. A D gene is named only where the DNA matches it firmly.

cdr3_nt: TGCGCCAGCAGCCAAGTAGGGGGCGTCGAAAACATTCAGTACTTC
cdr3_aa: CASSQVGGVENIQYF
d_call: TRBD1
j_call: TRBJ2-4
cdr3_length: 15
v_call: TRBV4-1

cdr3_nt: TGTGCCAGCAGCCCAGATGTGAACACTGAAGCTTTCTTT
cdr3_aa: CASSPDVNTEAFF
d_call: .
j_call: TRBJ1-1
cdr3_length: 13
v_call: TRBV5-4

cdr3_nt: TGTGCCAGTAGTAAGGGGCTAAGCAATGAGCAGTTCTTC
cdr3_aa: CASSKGLSNEQFF
d_call: .
j_call: TRBJ2-1
cdr3_length: 13
v_call: TRBV19

cdr3_nt: TGTGCCACCAGCATTTTTCGAGGAGGGTCAGGGACTGAAGCTTTCTTT
cdr3_aa: CATSIFRGGSGTEAFF
d_call: .
j_call: TRBJ1-1
cdr3_length: 16
v_call: TRBV15

cdr3_nt: TGTGCCAGCACCCAAGCCCTCCCCGGGGAGCTGTTTTTT
cdr3_aa: CASTQALPGELFF
d_call: .
j_call: TRBJ2-2
cdr3_length: 13
v_call: TRBV2

cdr3_nt: TGTGCCAGCAGTCACCGGGACAGTCCCTCCGGGGAGCTGTTTTTT
cdr3_aa: CASSHRDSPSGELFF
d_call: TRBD1
j_call: TRBJ2-2
cdr3_length: 15
v_call: TRBV6-5

cdr3_nt: TGCGCCAGCAGCTCCCGGATTAGCGGGAGTGATACGCAGTATTTT
cdr3_aa: CASSSRISGSDTQYF
d_call: TRBD2
j_call: TRBJ2-3
cdr3_length: 15
v_call: TRBV5-1

cdr3_nt: TGTGCCAGCAGCCAGATCGAGGGTAATACCGGGGAGCTGTTTTTT
cdr3_aa: CASSQIEGNTGELFF
d_call: .
j_call: TRBJ2-2
cdr3_length: 15
v_call: TRBV7-6

cdr3_nt: TGTGCCTCAGGACTATACAATGAGCAGTTCTTC
cdr3_aa: CASGLYNEQFF
d_call: .
j_call: TRBJ2-1
cdr3_length: 11
v_call: TRBV19

cdr3_nt: TGTGCCAGTAGTATGGGAGGTGGACAGGGTGGCGTAGATACGCAGTATTTT
cdr3_aa: CASSMGGGQGGVDTQYF
d_call: TRBD1
j_call: TRBJ2-3
cdr3_length: 17
v_call: TRBV19

cdr3_nt: TGTGCCAGTAGTACGCAAACAGGGAAGTGGGACACTGAAGCTTTCTTT
cdr3_aa: CASSTQTGKWDTEAFF
d_call: .
j_call: TRBJ1-1
cdr3_length: 16
v_call: TRBV19

cdr3_nt: TGTGCCAGCAGCTTTAGCGGGGTAGAGACCCAGTACTTC
cdr3_aa: CASSFSGVETQYF
d_call: TRBD2
j_call: TRBJ2-5
cdr3_length: 13
v_call: TRBV7-6

cdr3_nt: TGCGCCAGCAGCCAGGTGACTAGCGGGAGGCCGGGGGAGACCCAGTACTTC
cdr3_aa: CASSQVTSGRPGETQYF
d_call: TRBD2
j_call: TRBJ2-5
cdr3_length: 17
v_call: TRBV4-1

cdr3_nt: TGTGCCAGCAGCTTAAGTCAGGGTGGTGGCTACACCTTC
cdr3_aa: CASSLSQGGGYTF
d_call: .
j_call: TRBJ1-2
cdr3_length: 13
v_call: TRBV7-9

cdr3_nt: TGCAGCGTTCGACAGGGGATGAACACTGAAGCTTTCTTT
cdr3_aa: CSVRQGMNTEAFF
d_call: TRBD1
j_call: TRBJ1-1
cdr3_length: 13
v_call: TRBV29-1

cdr3_nt: TGTGCCAGTTATTCTACCGCAGGGGGCGAGCAGTACTTC
cdr3_aa: CASYSTAGGEQYF
d_call: TRBD1
j_call: TRBJ2-7
cdr3_length: 13
v_call: TRBV27

cdr3_nt: TGTGCCAGCAGTTCCGGGACAGGGAACGAGCAGTACTTC
cdr3_aa: CASSSGTGNEQYF
d_call: TRBD1
j_call: TRBJ2-7
cdr3_length: 13
v_call: TRBV6-6

cdr3_nt: TGCGCCAGCAGCGGGGAAAGCGGGTACAAAGATACGCAGTATTTT
cdr3_aa: CASSGESGYKDTQYF
d_call: .
j_call: TRBJ2-3
cdr3_length: 15
v_call: TRBV5-1

cdr3_nt: TGCAGTGCGGGAGACTTCTACGAGCAGTACTTC
cdr3_aa: CSAGDFYEQYF
d_call: .
j_call: TRBJ2-7
cdr3_length: 11
v_call: TRBV20-1

cdr3_nt: TGTGCCAGCAGCTCGGACTATTCGGGGAGTAACATTCAGTACTTC
cdr3_aa: CASSSDYSGSNIQYF
d_call: .
j_call: TRBJ2-4
cdr3_length: 15
v_call: TRBV7-2

cdr3_nt: TGCGCCAGCAGCTTGTCCCTCGGGAGTAACACCGGGGAGCTGTTTTTT
cdr3_aa: CASSLSLGSNTGELFF
d_call: .
j_call: TRBJ2-2
cdr3_length: 16
v_call: TRBV5-1

cdr3_nt: TGTGCCACCAGACGGGTGGAAAACACTGAAGCTTTCTTT
cdr3_aa: CATRRVENTEAFF
d_call: .
j_call: TRBJ1-1
cdr3_length: 13
v_call: TRBV10-3

cdr3_nt: TGTGCCAGCAGCTTACGGCGGATCACAGATACGCAGTATTTT
cdr3_aa: CASSLRRITDTQYF
d_call: .
j_call: TRBJ2-3
cdr3_length: 14
v_call: TRBV7-3

cdr3_nt: TGCGCCAGCAGAGAACAGGGTACTGGAAACACCATATATTTT
cdr3_aa: CASREQGTGNTIYF
d_call: .
j_call: TRBJ1-3
cdr3_length: 14
v_call: TRBV10-2

cdr3_nt: TGCGCCAGTAAAAGACATCCCGGGACAGGGGTCTCCTACGAGCAGTACTTC
cdr3_aa: CASKRHPGTGVSYEQYF
d_call: TRBD1
j_call: TRBJ2-7
cdr3_length: 17
v_call: TRBV5-1

cdr3_nt: TGTGCCAGCAGCCTCATGGAAACCAGGGATGGCTACACCTTC
cdr3_aa: CASSLMETRDGYTF
d_call: .
j_call: TRBJ1-2
cdr3_length: 14
v_call: TRBV4-2

cdr3_nt: TGTGCCAGCAGCTTGGGGGGAACCACTGAAGCTTTCTTT
cdr3_aa: CASSLGGTTEAFF
d_call: .
j_call: TRBJ1-1
cdr3_length: 13
v_call: TRBV7-3

cdr3_nt: TGTGCCAGCAGTCCCGGGACTCAAGCCTACGAGCAGTACTTC
cdr3_aa: CASSPGTQAYEQYF
d_call: .
j_call: TRBJ2-7
cdr3_length: 14
v_call: TRBV6-5

cdr3_nt: TGTGCCAGCAGCTTAGTAACAGGCCAAGAGACCCAGTACTTC
cdr3_aa: CASSLVTGQETQYF
d_call: .
j_call: TRBJ2-5
cdr3_length: 14
v_call: TRBV7-9

cdr3_nt: TGTGCCAGTAGTCCCACGACAGGGACGGGTGGCTACACCTTC
cdr3_aa: CASSPTTGTGGYTF
d_call: TRBD1
j_call: TRBJ1-2
cdr3_length: 14
v_call: TRBV19

cdr3_nt: TGCGCCAGCAGCCAAGATCCTTCTGGAGGCAATGAGCAGTTCTTC
cdr3_aa: CASSQDPSGGNEQFF
d_call: .
j_call: TRBJ2-1
cdr3_length: 15
v_call: TRBV4-1

cdr3_nt: TGCGCCAGCGCCCCAGGGGCAGATGACGAGCAGTACTTC
cdr3_aa: CASAPGADDEQYF
d_call: .
j_call: TRBJ2-7
cdr3_length: 13
v_call: TRBV4-3

cdr3_nt: TGCAGCGTTGAAGTGGGCGGGGACCGCGGGAGGGCGCGGACCGGGGAGCTGTTTTTT
cdr3_aa: CSVEVGGDRGRARTGELFF
d_call: TRBD2
j_call: TRBJ2-2
cdr3_length: 19
v_call: TRBV29-1

cdr3_nt: TGTGCCAGCAGCTTAGGGGGCGGGAGTAGAGAGACCCAGTACTTC
cdr3_aa: CASSLGGGSRETQYF
d_call: TRBD2
j_call: TRBJ2-5
cdr3_length: 15
v_call: TRBV7-2

cdr3_nt: TGTGCCTGGAGTATCATGGGAGAAGAGCAGTTCTTC
cdr3_aa: CAWSIMGEEQFF
d_call: .
j_call: TRBJ2-1
cdr3_length: 12
v_call: TRBV30

cdr3_nt: TGTGCCTGGAGTGTAGACTTAAATGAAAAACTGTTTTTT
cdr3_aa: CAWSVDLNEKLFF
d_call: .
j_call: TRBJ1-4
cdr3_length: 13
v_call: TRBV30

cdr3_nt: TGCGCCAGCAGCCAAGAAGGGGGTTACGAGCAGTACTTC
cdr3_aa: CASSQEGGYEQYF
d_call: .
j_call: TRBJ2-7
cdr3_length: 13
v_call: TRBV4-3

cdr3_nt: TGTGCCAGCAGTAAAAGGGGGCTAAAAGGGTACGAGCAGTACTTC
cdr3_aa: CASSKRGLKGYEQYF
d_call: TRBD1
j_call: TRBJ2-7
cdr3_length: 15
v_call: TRBV28

cdr3_nt: TGTGCCAGCTCACCGAGGACAGGGGAAGAGACCCAGTACTTC
cdr3_aa: CASSPRTGEETQYF
d_call: TRBD1
j_call: TRBJ2-5
cdr3_length: 14
v_call: TRBV18

cdr3_nt: TGTGCCAGCAGTTTCGGGGGAGGATACGAGCAGTACTTC
cdr3_aa: CASSFGGGYEQYF
d_call: .
j_call: TRBJ2-7
cdr3_length: 13
v_call: TRBV27

cdr3_nt: TGCGCCAGCAGCCAAGAAGGTGGTAGAGCGGGCGCCCTCTACAATGAGCAGTTCTTC
cdr3_aa: CASSQEGGRAGALYNEQFF
d_call: .
j_call: TRBJ2-1
cdr3_length: 19
v_call: TRBV4-1